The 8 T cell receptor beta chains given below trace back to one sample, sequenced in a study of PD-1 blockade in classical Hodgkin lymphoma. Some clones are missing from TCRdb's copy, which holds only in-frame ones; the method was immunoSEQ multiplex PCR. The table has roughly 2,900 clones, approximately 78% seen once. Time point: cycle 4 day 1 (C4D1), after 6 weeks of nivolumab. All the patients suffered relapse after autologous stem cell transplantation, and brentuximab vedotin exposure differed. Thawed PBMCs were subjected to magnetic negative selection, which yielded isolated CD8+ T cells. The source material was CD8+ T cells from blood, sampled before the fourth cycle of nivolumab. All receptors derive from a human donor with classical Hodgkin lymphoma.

For the CDR3, the DNA is TGTGCCAGCAGTTTCCTCGGGACTAGCGAGCCCACAGATACGCAGTATTTT. Translated: CASSFLGTSEPTDTQYF. The genes are TRBV27 and TRBJ2-3, with 10 bases that match TRBD2. Per germline, CDR1 MNHEY and CDR2 SMNVEV (reference sequence). The CDR3 is made up of 17 amino acids. Trimming cost V 3 bases and J 2 bases; bases outside gene matches: 8.

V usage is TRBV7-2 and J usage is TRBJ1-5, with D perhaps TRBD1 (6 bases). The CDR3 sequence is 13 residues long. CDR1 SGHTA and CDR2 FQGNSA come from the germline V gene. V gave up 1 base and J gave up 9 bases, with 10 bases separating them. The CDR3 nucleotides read TGTGCCAGCAGCTTAGTACCCAGGGGGCCCCAGCATTTT. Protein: CASSLVPRGPQHF.

The CDR3 is CASSQGTGIMNTEAFF. In nucleotides, the CDR3 is TGCGCCAGCAGCCAAGGGACAGGAATAATGAACACTGAAGCTTTCTTT. This rearrangement joins TRBV4-3 to TRBJ1-1; 7 bases agree with TRBD1. V gave up 1 base and J gave up 0 bases; unmatched junction bases: 5. This CDR3 region has 16 residues. Germline V gives CDR1 LGHNA, CDR2 YSLEER.

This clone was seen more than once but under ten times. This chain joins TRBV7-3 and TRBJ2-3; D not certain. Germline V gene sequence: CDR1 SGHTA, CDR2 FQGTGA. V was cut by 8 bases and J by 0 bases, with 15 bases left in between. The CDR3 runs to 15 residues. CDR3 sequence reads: CASAAAGFSTDTQYF. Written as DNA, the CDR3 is TGTGCCAGCGCTGCGGCAGGTTTTAGCACAGATACGCAGTATTTT.

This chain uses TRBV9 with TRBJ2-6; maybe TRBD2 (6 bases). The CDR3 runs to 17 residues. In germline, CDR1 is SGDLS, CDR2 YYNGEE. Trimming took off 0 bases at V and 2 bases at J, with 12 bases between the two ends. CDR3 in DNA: TGTGCCAGCAGCGTAGGGGGGGTTTTAACTGGGGCCAACGTCCTGACTTTC. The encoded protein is CASSVGGVLTGANVLTF.

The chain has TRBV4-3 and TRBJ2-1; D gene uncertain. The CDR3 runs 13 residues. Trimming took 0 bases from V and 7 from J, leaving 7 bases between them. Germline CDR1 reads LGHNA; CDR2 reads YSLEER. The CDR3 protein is CASSQDLGNEQFF. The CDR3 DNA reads TGCGCCAGCAGCCAAGATCTCGGAAATGAGCAGTTCTTC.

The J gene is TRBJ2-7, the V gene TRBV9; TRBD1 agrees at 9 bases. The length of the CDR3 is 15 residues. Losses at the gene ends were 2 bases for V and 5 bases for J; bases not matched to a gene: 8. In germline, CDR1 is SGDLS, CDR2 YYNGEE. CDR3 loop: CASSVKDRGIHEQYF. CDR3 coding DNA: TGTGCCAGCAGCGTCAAAGACAGGGGGATACACGAGCAGTACTTC.

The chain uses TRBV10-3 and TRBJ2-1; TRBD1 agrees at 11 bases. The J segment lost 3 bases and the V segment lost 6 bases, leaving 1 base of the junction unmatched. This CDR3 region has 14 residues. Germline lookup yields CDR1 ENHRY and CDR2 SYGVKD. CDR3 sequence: CAISGTGGYNEQFF. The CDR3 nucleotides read TGTGCCATCAGCGGGACAGGGGGCTACAATGAGCAGTTCTTC.